Reported below is one TCR beta chain. As yet, its antigen is unknown. The CDR3 spans 15 residues. Germline assignment: CDR1 SGHTA and CDR2 FQGNSA. With V trimmed by 5 bases and J by 8 bases, 10 bases remained unmatched. The record originates from a study of T-cell memory formation after mild COVID-19. Researchers used 5'RACE with constant-segment primers to make TCR alpha and TCR beta cDNA libraries that carry sample barcodes and UMIs. TCRdb re-called the 5' RACE reads with MiXCR, one entry per CDR3 protein. Of 430,000 or so distinct CDR3 sequences in the sample, around a quarter are singletons; the top ten hold 9.5% to 15%. Study-level results: CD4+ contracting clones lay mainly in CM and EM, CD8+ ones in EMRA.

The sequence derives from an adult woman who had mild COVID-19 (a few samples of this study predate the infection). Cell type and time point are not known. Sequenced: PBMCs or a T cell subset sorted from them (not recorded which). The chain joins TRBV7-2 to TRBJ2-2; TRBD2 aligns across 8 bases. CDR3 nucleotide sequence: TGTGCCAGCAGCCCTCTCAGGCGGGAGGCGGGGGAGCTGTTTTTT. Amino acids: CASSPLRREAGELFF.